This T cell receptor beta chain was found in a study of CD8 T cells in Susac syndrome. Across the whole study: Clinically active disease was present in about six of the sequenced Susac syndrome patients. 8 or 9 of these patients were in remission.

Random hexamers were used to reverse transcribe 0.5 to 1 ug of RNA. Multiplex PCR with immunoSEQ amplified the TCR beta CDR3 across 54 Vbeta and 13 Jbeta. One entry per CDR3 protein, called by TCRdb with MiXCR from the immunoSEQ multiplex PCR reads. The data show under 200,000 distinct CDR3 sequences, approximately 95% seen once. Overall study results and limits: Clonal expansion was not observed in the Susac syndrome CD4+ T cell repertoires. The study acknowledged a relatively small number of individuals in its TCR sequencing and HLA analysis.

The CDR3 runs 12 residues. V shed 3 bases and J shed 4 bases, with 7 bases lying between them. Germline V gives CDR1 DFQATT, CDR2 SNEGSKA (reference sequence). On this clonotype: What it binds is unknown.

The source is a human donor with Susac syndrome. The V and J genes are TRBV20-1 and TRBJ1-3, with D unclear. Material for sequencing was CD4+ T cells from PBMCs. In DNA, the CDR3 is TGCAGTGCTAGTATAGGCGGAAACACCATATATTTT. Protein product: CSASIGGNTIYF.